These 21 T cell receptor beta chains were all obtained from the same sample, sequenced in a study of T cells after yellow fever vaccination. TCRdb reprocessed the 5' RACE reads with MiXCR, giving one entry per CDR3 protein. The sample records 150,000 to 200,000 distinct CDR3 sequences, around 9.7% being singletons. Source: CD8+ T cells sorted from PBMCs, taken 45 days after the yellow fever booster vaccination. All receptors come from a man aged 18 to 35 who received the YFV17D yellow fever vaccine.

There are a few counts of this clonotype. The rearrangement joins TRBV7-6 to TRBJ2-5; D remains ambiguous. In germline, CDR1 is SGHVS, CDR2 FNYEAQ. The ends were cut back, 1 base at V and 5 bases at J, with 20 bases in the middle. The CDR3 loop spans 17 amino acids. This CDR3 reads CASSLGEVWAARETQYF. Here the CDR3 DNA reads TGTGCCAGCAGCTTAGGGGAAGTCTGGGCAGCTCGCGAGACCCAGTACTTC.

The rearrangement uses TRBV27 and TRBJ2-2; no clear D. This CDR3 has 16 amino acids. The V gene lost 0 bases and the J gene lost 4 bases, with 12 bases spanning the gap. Germline CDR1 MNHEY, CDR2 SMNVEV (reference sequence). Written as DNA, the CDR3 is TGTGCCAGCAGTTTATCGTTCATGGGTCTCACCGGGGAGCTGTTTTTT. Protein product: CASSLSFMGLTGELFF.

The rearrangement uses TRBV27 and TRBJ1-5; 9 nucleotides align to TRBD1. Germline V gene data show CDR1 as MNHEY and CDR2 as SMNVEV (reference sequence). Losses at the gene ends were 3 bases for V and 6 bases for J; bases not matched to a gene: 3. CDR3 size: 14 residues. The CDR3 sequence: CASSLGTGIQPQHF. Here the CDR3 DNA reads TGTGCCAGCAGTTTGGGGACAGGGATTCAGCCCCAGCATTTT.

This clonotype was observed a handful of times. This sequence joins TRBV19 and TRBJ1-1; D remains unclear. The CDR3 consists of 13 residues. V lost 3 bases and J 6 bases, leaving 11 bases between the germline ends. Germline CDR1 reads LNHDA; CDR2 reads SQIVND (reference sequence). DNA for the CDR3: TGTGCCAGTAGTATTATCGTGGGCCCTGAAGCTTTCTTT. This gives the protein CASSIIVGPEAFF.

This clonotype was observed a handful of times. V is TRBV4-2 and J is TRBJ2-5, with 8 bases identical to TRBD2. Germline values: CDR1 LGHNA, CDR2 YNFKEQ. The CDR3 extends over 16 amino acids. Germline trimming cut 0 bases from V and 5 bases from J; bases unmatched to any gene: 8. As DNA, the CDR3 is TGTGCCAGCAGCCAAGATTTCGGCGGGGGGAAGGAGACCCAGTACTTC. Translating gives CASSQDFGGGKETQYF.

This chain links TRBV9 with TRBJ1-2; 7 positions agree with TRBD1. The J segment lost 3 bases and the V segment lost 0 bases, leaving 5 bases of the junction unmatched. CDR1 SGDLS and CDR2 YYNGEE come from the germline V gene. CDR3 length equals 15 residues. The DNA for the CDR3 is TGTGCCAGCAGCGTAGATCGACAGGGCCACTATGGCTACACCTTC. Its protein product is CASSVDRQGHYGYTF. Together with reference TRBV9 and TRBJ1-2, the CDR3 gives the full variable domain: DSGVTQTPKHLITATGQRVTLRCSPRSGDLSVYWYQQSLDQGLQFLIQYYNGEERAKGNILERFSAQQFPDLHSELNLSSLELGDSALYFCASSVDRQGHYGYTFGSGTRLTVV.

The table lists this clonotype with many counts. CDR3 sequence (DNA): TGTGCCAGCAGTTCAAACCCTTACGAGCAGTACGTC. Its translation is CASSSNPYEQYV. The J gene is TRBJ2-7, the V gene TRBV27, with no clear D. V shed 4 bases and J shed 4 bases, with 8 bases lying between them. Germline CDR1 MNHEY, CDR2 SMNVEV (reference sequence). CDR3 length equals 12 residues.

This clonotype was observed a few times. The rearrangement uses TRBV4-3 and TRBJ2-2, with D tentatively TRBD2 (6 bases). V was cut by 2 bases and J by 6 bases, with 16 bases left in between. Germline assignment: CDR1 LGHNA and CDR2 YSLEER. The CDR3 sequence is 16 residues long. This chain's CDR3 is CASSQRPGGAPGELFF. In DNA, the CDR3 is TGCGCCAGCAGCCAACGGCCTGGCGGGGCCCCCGGGGAGCTGTTTTTT.

This clonotype was counted only a few times. The chain is built from TRBV27 and TRBJ1-6; D is unresolved. The CDR3 has 14 amino acids. The germline gives CDR1 MNHEY, CDR2 SMNVEV (reference sequence). Between the trimmed V and J ends, which lost 4 bases and 0 bases, there was a span of 4 bases. CDR3 region: CASSWSSYNSPLHF. CDR3 nucleotides: TGTGCCAGCAGTTGGAGCTCCTATAATTCACCCCTCCACTTT.

The chain joins TRBV21-1 to TRBJ2-5; the listed D gene, TRBD2, was not tested against the DNA. TRBV21-1 is labeled a pseudogene. The CDR3 totals 19 residues. The DNA for the CDR3 is TGTGCCAGCAGCAAAGGGATCCCGAGGACTAGCGGGGGGCAAGAGACCCAGTACTTC. This encodes CASSKGIPRTSGGQETQYF.

This clonotype was detected only a few times. The rearrangement uses TRBV6-5 and TRBJ2-5; TRBD2 matches at 9 bases. This CDR3 region has 15 residues. The ends lost 5 bases at V and 5 bases at J; junction bases unmatched: 9. The germline V gene encodes CDR1 MNHEY and CDR2 SVGAGI. The CDR3 loop is CASSHPGTSRETQYF. The CDR3 bases are TGTGCCAGCAGTCATCCCGGGACTAGCAGGGAGACCCAGTACTTC.

This chain connects TRBV6-2 or TRBV6-3 to TRBJ2-3; TRBD2 aligns across 13 bases. CDR1 MNHEY and CDR2 SVGEGT come from the germline V gene. This CDR3 contains 15 residues. V shed 5 bases and J 5 bases; nucleotides not matched to a gene: 4. The CDR3 region has the DNA TGTGCCAGCAGTCAACTAGCGGGGGGGCAAGATACGCAGTATTTT. It is translated as CASSQLAGGQDTQYF.

This clonotype has just a few counts. V and J are TRBV7-2 and TRBJ2-1, with D hard to call. This CDR3 is built from 17 residues. Looked up from germline, CDR1 is SGHTA and CDR2 is FQGNSA. The germline V and J ends were trimmed by 2 bases and 0 bases, with 14 bases remaining between them. The DNA of the CDR3 is TGTGCCAGCAGCTTAACCCCAACCAGGAGCTCCTACAATGAGCAGTTCTTC. Translating it yields CASSLTPTRSSYNEQFF.

This clonotype was detected a few times. V usage is TRBV6-1 and J usage is TRBJ1-4; TRBD1 aligns across 7 bases. CDR3 size: 16 residues. The V gene end was trimmed by 3 bases and the J gene end by 7 bases; junction bases not matched to a gene: 11. CDR1 and CDR2 from the germline V gene are MNHNS and SASEGT. CDR3 nucleotide sequence: TGTGCCAGCAGTGATCCTGGGGCAGGGGGTACTGAAAAACTGTTTTTT. Translating gives CASSDPGAGGTEKLFF.

A note on this clonotype: The CDR3 carries no conserved terminal phenylalanine or tryptophan, so it likely arises from a read error. The DNA is left out, because the CDR3 cannot be placed on it with certainty; the CDR3 is given as TCRdb lists it. This chain joins TRBV29-1 and TRBJ2-1; TRBD2, the D gene given by the table, was not confirmed from the DNA. Germline V gene sequence: CDR1 SQVTM, CDR2 ANQGSEA. The CDR3 comprises 16 residues, both ends counted. This chain's CDR3 is CSVEPPGLAGGLAFPL.

This clonotype was counted between two and nine times. V gene TRBV5-1 combines with J gene TRBJ2-3, with TRBD1 matching over 7 bases. The CDR3 is made up of 17 amino acids. Trimming cost V 4 bases and J 6 bases; bases outside gene matches: 17. Per the germline V gene, CDR1 is SGHRS and CDR2 is YFSETQ. CDR3 residues: CASSPEAATGLRDTQYF. The CDR3 nucleotides read TGCGCCAGCAGCCCCGAGGCCGCGACAGGGCTTAGGGATACGCAGTATTTT.

The rearrangement links TRBV20-1 to TRBJ1-1; 10 bases fit TRBD1. The ends lost 2 bases at V and 5 bases at J; junction bases unmatched: 5. The CDR3 runs to 14 residues. Germline values: CDR1 DFQATT, CDR2 SNEGSKA (reference sequence). CDR3 loop: CSARPRTGGTEAFF. The CDR3 DNA reads TGCAGTGCTAGACCTAGGACAGGGGGGACTGAAGCTTTCTTT.

The chain carries TRBV27 and TRBJ1-4, with D tentatively TRBD1 (5 bases). V lost 7 bases, J lost 4 bases, and 13 bases lay in between. The CDR3 is made up of 14 amino acids. Germline V gives CDR1 MNHEY, CDR2 SMNVEV (reference sequence). The CDR3 region has the DNA TGTGCCAGCACGGGGGGATGGGGTAATGAAAAACTGTTTTTT. This encodes CASTGGWGNEKLFF.

This chain links TRBV7-9 with TRBJ1-4; 9 nucleotides match TRBD1. J gave up 8 bases and V 4 bases, and 8 bases lay outside the gene matches. Looked up from germline, CDR1 is SEHNR and CDR2 is FQNEAQ (reference sequence). CDR3 length equals 15 residues. The CDR3 bases are TGTGCCAGCAGCTCTACAGGGGGCGGCGAGGAAAAACTGTTTTTT. Encoded protein: CASSSTGGGEEKLFF.

The gene calls are TRBV3-1 and TRBJ1-2; TRBD1 matches 11 bases. This CDR3 comprises 14 residues. After removal of 4 bases from V and 4 bases from J, the junction contained 2 bases not matched to a gene. Germline lookup yields CDR1 LGHDT and CDR2 YNNKEL (reference sequence). In DNA, the CDR3 is TGTGCCAGCAGCCTCGGGACAGGGGGCTATGGCTACACCTTC. Protein product: CASSLGTGGYGYTF.

In this sample, this clonotype turned up a few times. This chain uses TRBV19 with TRBJ2-3, with 7 bases aligning to TRBD1. Trimming cost V 5 bases and J 0 bases; bases outside gene matches: 11. The CDR3 is 17 amino acids. Germline V gene lookup returns CDR1 LNHDA and CDR2 SQIVND (reference sequence). Here the CDR3 reads CASSHLRTGPSTDTQYF. The DNA of the CDR3 is TGTGCCAGTAGTCACCTCCGGACAGGACCTAGCACAGATACGCAGTATTTT.